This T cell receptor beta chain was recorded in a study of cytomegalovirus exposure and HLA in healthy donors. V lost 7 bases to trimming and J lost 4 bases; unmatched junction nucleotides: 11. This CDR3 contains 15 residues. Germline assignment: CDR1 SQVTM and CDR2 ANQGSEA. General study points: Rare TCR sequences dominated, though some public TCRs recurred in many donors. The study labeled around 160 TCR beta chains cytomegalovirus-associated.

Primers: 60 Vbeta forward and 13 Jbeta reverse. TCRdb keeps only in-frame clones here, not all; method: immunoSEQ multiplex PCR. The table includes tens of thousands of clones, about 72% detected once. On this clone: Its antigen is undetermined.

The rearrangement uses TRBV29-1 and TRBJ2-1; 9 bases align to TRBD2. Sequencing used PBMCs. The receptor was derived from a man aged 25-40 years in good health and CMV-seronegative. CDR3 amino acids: CSGGTAGGSYNEQFF. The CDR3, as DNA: TGCAGCGGGGGGACGGCGGGAGGGTCGTACAATGAGCAGTTCTTC.